This is a list of T cell receptor beta chains from one sample in a study of T-cell memory formation after mild COVID-19. From the 5' RACE reads, TCRdb called clonotypes with MiXCR, one entry per CDR3 protein. The sample consists of 300,000 to 350,000 distinct CDR3 sequences, approximately 19% of them appearing once. The material sequenced was PBMCs or a T cell subset sorted from them (not recorded which). These TCRs come from a man younger than 35 who had mild COVID-19 (a few samples of this study predate the infection). Cell type and time point are not known. CDR3s include the opening cysteine and the closing phenylalanine or tryptophan. The D gene is left open where the match is weak. The size field is filled for only some rows; it gives once, few, many or a size class.

d_call	j_call	v_call	clone_size	cdr3_aa	cdr3_nt
NA	TRBJ2-7	TRBV12-3/TRBV12-4	few	CASSWDTIYEQYF	TGTGCCAGCAGCTGGGACACCATCTACGAGCAGTACTTC
TRBD2	TRBJ2-1	TRBV6-2/TRBV6-3	few	CASRTGGADEQFF	TGTGCCAGCCGGACGGGGGGGGCGGATGAGCAGTTCTTC
TRBD1	TRBJ2-1	TRBV4-1	few	CASSQYARDRAPYNEQFF	TGCGCCAGCAGCCAGTACGCCAGGGACAGGGCCCCTTACAATGAGCAGTTCTTC
TRBD1	TRBJ2-7	TRBV20-1	NA	CSARGTGVTSPYEQYF	TGCAGTGCTAGGGGGACAGGTGTCACCTCACCCTACGAGCAGTACTTC
NA	TRBJ2-7	TRBV29-1	NA	CSGGPGEYEQYF	TGCAGTGGGGGCCCCGGGGAATACGAGCAGTACTTC
NA	TRBJ2-3	TRBV18	few	CASSRGRSTDTQYF	TGTGCCAGCTCACGGGGACGGAGCACAGATACGCAGTATTTT
TRBD1	TRBJ2-1	TRBV4-3	many	CASSRKLSSGTATRYNEQFF	TGCGCCAGCAGCCGCAAACTCAGTTCCGGGACAGCGACCAGATACAATGAGCAGTTCTTC
TRBD2	TRBJ2-3	TRBV10-3	few	CAINGGATDTQYF	TGTGCCATCAACGGGGGGGCAACAGATACGCAGTATTTT
TRBD1	TRBJ2-5	TRBV24-1	few	CATSDQTGAGETQYF	TGTGCCACCAGTGATCAAACAGGGGCTGGGGAGACCCAGTACTTC
NA	TRBJ2-3	TRBV7-2	NA	CASSLDPPNTQYF	TGTGCCAGCAGCTTAGACCCCCCGAATACGCAGTATTTT
NA	TRBJ2-2	TRBV27	few	CASSFGEAGELFF	TGTGCCAGCAGTTTTGGAGAGGCCGGGGAGCTGTTTTTT
TRBD1	TRBJ2-7	TRBV7-3	NA	CASSLGQGADYEQYF	TGTGCCAGCAGCTTAGGACAGGGGGCTGACTACGAGCAGTACTTC
NA	TRBJ1-1	TRBV6-5	NA	CASTQHSRRPTEAFF	TGTGCCAGCACTCAACACTCCCGCCGGCCCACTGAAGCTTTCTTT
TRBD2	TRBJ2-3	TRBV5-4	NA	CASSLEASGARYTDTQYF	TGTGCCAGCAGCTTGGAGGCTAGCGGGGCGCGTTACACAGATACGCAGTATTTT
NA	TRBJ2-3	TRBV7-2	few	CASSFGEVADTQYF	TGTGCCAGCAGCTTTGGGGAAGTCGCAGATACGCAGTATTTT
NA	TRBJ1-2	TRBV5-6	few	CASSFNQEGGYTF	TGTGCCAGCAGCTTCAACCAGGAAGGGGGCTACACCTTC
TRBD1	TRBJ1-2	TRBV7-9	NA	CASSLAWDREVYGYTF	TGTGCCAGCAGCTTAGCTTGGGACAGGGAGGTTTATGGCTACACCTTC
NA	TRBJ2-6	TRBV5-5	few	CASRVDGANVLTF	TGTGCCAGCAGAGTGGATGGGGCCAACGTCCTGACTTTC
NA	TRBJ1-1	TRBV3-1	few	CASSQDPRPEAFF	TGTGCCAGCAGCCAAGACCCCAGACCTGAAGCTTTCTTT
NA	TRBJ2-3	TRBV18	NA	CASSPNFNTDTQYF	TGTGCCAGCTCACCAAACTTCAACACAGATACGCAGTATTTT
TRBD1	TRBJ2-1	TRBV20-1	once	CKGGSSYNEQFF	TGCAAAGGGGGCTCGTCCTACAATGAGCAGTTCTTC
NA	TRBJ1-4	TRBV7-9	NA	CASSLRPTNEKLFF	TGTGCCAGCAGCTTAAGACCAACTAATGAAAAACTGTTTTTT
NA	TRBJ2-6	TRBV19	NA	CASSPRQTGANVLTF	TGTGCCAGTAGCCCTAGACAAACTGGGGCCAACGTCCTGACTTTC
TRBD2	TRBJ2-1	TRBV7-2	few	CASTPGGANNEQFF	TGTGCCAGCACCCCCGGGGGGGCCAACAATGAGCAGTTCTTC
NA	TRBJ1-6	TRBV12-3/TRBV12-4	NA	CASSPQAFNSPLHF	TGTGCCAGCAGTCCCCAGGCCTTTAATTCACCCCTCCACTTT
TRBD2	TRBJ2-5	TRBV4-2	NA	CASSRTGTSGQETQYF	TGTGCCAGCAGCCGGACCGGGACTAGCGGCCAAGAGACCCAGTACTTC
TRBD1	TRBJ1-1	TRBV20-1	many	CSARDPGQGGTEAFF	TGCAGTGCTAGAGATCCCGGACAGGGAGGAACTGAAGCTTTCTTT
TRBD2	TRBJ2-2	TRBV6-2/TRBV6-3	few	CASSSLRRGGVGTGELFF	TGTGCCAGCAGCTCCCTTCGGCGGGGGGGCGTGGGCACCGGGGAGCTGTTTTTT
NA	TRBJ1-1	TRBV15	NA	CATTARGDDTEAFF	TGTGCCACCACCGCCCGAGGCGATGACACTGAAGCTTTCTTT
NA	TRBJ1-1	TRBV7-8	NA	CASSLDSNTEAFF	TGTGCCAGCAGCCTTGACAGTAACACTGAAGCTTTCTTT
NA	TRBJ2-5	TRBV5-1	few	CASSQWDRSIETQYF	TGCGCCAGCAGCCAATGGGACCGATCTATAGAGACCCAGTACTTC
NA	TRBJ2-5	TRBV20-1	few	CSARDPRDPKTQYF	TGCAGTGCTAGAGATCCCCGGGACCCAAAGACCCAGTACTTC
NA	TRBJ2-5	TRBV7-2	NA	CASSLVGAPETQYF	TGTGCCAGCAGCTTAGTAGGTGCTCCAGAGACCCAGTACTTC
NA	TRBJ1-4	TRBV28	few	CASSLSIQGKLFF	TGTGCCAGCAGTTTATCCATCCAAGGAAAACTGTTTTTT
NA	TRBJ1-2	TRBV28	NA	CASRSGAERRYTF	TGTGCCAGCAGATCTGGGGCAGAGAGGCGCTACACCTTC
NA	TRBJ1-1	TRBV2	NA	CASRRKIENTEAFF	TGTGCCAGCAGGAGGAAGATAGAGAACACTGAAGCTTTCTTT
TRBD1	TRBJ2-5	TRBV29-1	few	CSVAGDREKETQYF	TGCAGCGTTGCCGGGGACAGAGAGAAAGAGACCCAGTACTTC
NA	TRBJ2-3	TRBV7-2	few	CASNYGGALTDTQYF	TGTGCCAGCAACTACGGGGGCGCGCTCACAGATACGCAGTATTTT
NA	TRBJ2-5	TRBV11-2	NA	CASSRKASGETQYF	TGTGCCAGCAGCCGGAAGGCCTCCGGGGAGACCCAGTACTTC
NA	TRBJ2-7	TRBV29-1	NA	CSVQDTNSYEQYF	TGCAGCGTACAAGACACGAACTCCTACGAGCAGTACTTC
NA	TRBJ2-7	TRBV15	many	CATSRLSRSGSYEQYF	TGTGCCACCAGCAGGTTGAGCAGGTCGGGCTCCTACGAGCAGTACTTC
NA	TRBJ1-5	TRBV20-1	few	CSARRDDNQPQHF	TGCAGTGCTCGCCGGGACGACAATCAGCCCCAGCATTTT
NA	TRBJ2-7	TRBV27	NA	CASSLYGTGTYEQYF	TGTGCCAGCAGTTTATATGGGACCGGCACCTACGAGCAGTACTTC
NA	TRBJ1-5	TRBV29-1	NA	CSGGDSEPQHF	TGCAGCGGGGGGGATTCGGAGCCCCAGCATTTT
NA	TRBJ2-2	TRBV12-3/TRBV12-4	NA	CASSFSVLSNTGELFF	TGTGCCAGCAGTTTCTCGGTACTATCGAACACCGGGGAGCTGTTTTTT
NA	TRBJ1-2	TRBV29-1	few	CSVSGTHEGGYTF	TGCAGCGTGTCCGGGACACACGAGGGGGGCTACACCTTC
TRBD2	TRBJ2-2	TRBV7-8	few	CASSLPRSGDFTGELFF	TGTGCCAGCAGCCTCCCCCGTAGCGGGGATTTCACCGGGGAGCTGTTTTTT
TRBD1	TRBJ1-4	TRBV12-3/TRBV12-4	few	CASSEGRQGNEKLFF	TGTGCCAGCAGCGAGGGTCGACAGGGGAATGAAAAACTGTTTTTT
TRBD2	TRBJ2-1	TRBV11-2	few	CASSSRWGGSYNEQFF	TGTGCCAGCAGCTCCCGCTGGGGGGGCTCCTACAATGAGCAGTTCTTC
NA	TRBJ2-7	TRBV5-1	many	CASSSRQGSYEQYF	TGTGCCAGCAGCTCCAGGCAGGGGTCCTACGAGCAGTACTTC
NA	TRBJ2-3	TRBV5-1	few	CASSLDQGGRTDTQYF	TGCGCCAGCAGCTTGGACCAGGGGGGCCGCACAGATACGCAGTATTTT
NA	TRBJ2-1	TRBV4-1	few	CASSQNSGFGNNEQFF	TGCGCCAGCAGCCAGAATAGCGGATTCGGCAACAATGAGCAGTTCTTC